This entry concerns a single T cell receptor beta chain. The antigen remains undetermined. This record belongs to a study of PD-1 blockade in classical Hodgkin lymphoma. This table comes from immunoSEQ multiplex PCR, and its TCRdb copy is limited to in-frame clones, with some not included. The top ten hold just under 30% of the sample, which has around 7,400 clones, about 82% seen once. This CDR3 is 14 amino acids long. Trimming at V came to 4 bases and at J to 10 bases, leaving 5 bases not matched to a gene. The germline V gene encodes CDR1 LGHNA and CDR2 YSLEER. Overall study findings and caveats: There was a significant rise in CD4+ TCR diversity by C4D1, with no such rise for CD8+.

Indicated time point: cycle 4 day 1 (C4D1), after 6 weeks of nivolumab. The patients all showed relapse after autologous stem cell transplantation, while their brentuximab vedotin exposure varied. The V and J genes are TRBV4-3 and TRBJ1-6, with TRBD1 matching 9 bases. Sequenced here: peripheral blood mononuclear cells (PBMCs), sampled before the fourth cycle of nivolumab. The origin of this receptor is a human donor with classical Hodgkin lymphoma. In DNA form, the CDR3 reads TGCGCCAGCAGCCTGGACAGGGGAGACTCACCCCTCCACTTT. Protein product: CASSLDRGDSPLHF.